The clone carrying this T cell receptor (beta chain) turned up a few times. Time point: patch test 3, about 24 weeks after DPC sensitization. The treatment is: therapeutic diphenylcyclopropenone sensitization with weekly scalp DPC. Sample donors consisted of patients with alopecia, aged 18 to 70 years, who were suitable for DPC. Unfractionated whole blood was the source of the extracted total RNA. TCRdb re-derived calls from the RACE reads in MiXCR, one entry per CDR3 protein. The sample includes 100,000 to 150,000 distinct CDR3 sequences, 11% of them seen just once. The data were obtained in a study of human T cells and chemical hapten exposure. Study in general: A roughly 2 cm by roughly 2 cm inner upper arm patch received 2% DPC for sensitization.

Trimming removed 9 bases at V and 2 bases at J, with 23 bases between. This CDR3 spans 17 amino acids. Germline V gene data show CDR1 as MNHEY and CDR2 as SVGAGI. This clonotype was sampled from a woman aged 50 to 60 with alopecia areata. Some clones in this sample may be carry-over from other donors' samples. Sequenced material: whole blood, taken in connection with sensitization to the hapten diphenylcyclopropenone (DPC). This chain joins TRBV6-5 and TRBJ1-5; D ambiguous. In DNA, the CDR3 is TGTGCCAGTTCTAACTCCAGGTCCCCAAGGGGCAATCAGCCCCAGCATTTT. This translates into CASSNSRSPRGNQPQHF.